This T cell receptor beta chain emerged from a study of blood T cells in healthy people across ages. Findings of the study overall: Versus aged donors, long-lived donors had higher diversity and more naive CD4+ cells.

In each sample, at least 7 million PBMCs were isolated. Through a sample-barcoded 5' primer and a J-beta primer mix, a second PCR was run for roughly 6 to 12 cycles. TCRdb itself ran the 5' RACE reads through MiXCR, one entry per CDR3 protein. Found here are hundreds of thousands of distinct CDR3 sequences, under 35% of them singletons; the top ten hold 17%. The CDR3 extends over 15 amino acids. CDR1 is SGHRS, CDR2 YFSETQ, per germline. V gave up 4 bases and J gave up 7 bases; unmatched junction bases: 11. As regards this clonotype: The antigen remains unidentified.

The specimen was blood. This receptor was identified in a woman older than 75 in good health. V gene TRBV5-1 combines with J gene TRBJ2-7; the match to TRBD2 covers 10 bases. Here the CDR3 DNA reads TGCGCCAGCAGCCCTACTAGCGGGATCTACAATGAGCAGTACTTC. This gives the protein CASSPTSGIYNEQYF.